A single sample is the source of the 28 T cell receptor beta chains below, sequenced in a study of shared clonotypes between healthy human individuals. Using immunoSEQ multiplex PCR, the repertoire was profiled, and TCRdb retains in-frame clones only, with some absent. Of roughly 410,000 clones in the sample, approximately 97% are singletons; the top ten hold 0.32%. The sample comprised memory CD8+ T cells sorted from blood. The subset is: CD45RO+ cells pooled with CCR7-negative TemRA cells. These receptors all stem from a man in his thirties or forties in good health.

The chain combines TRBV2 with TRBJ2-1, with D perhaps TRBD2 (7 bases). V lost 7 bases and J lost 9, with 40 bases in between. This CDR3 spans 21 amino acids. The germline V gene encodes CDR1 SNHLY and CDR2 FYNNEI. For the CDR3, the DNA is TGTGCCAGCAATCTCTCGGAGGGAGGGGGGTTAGAGGGTGGATCTCTGGCTGAGCAGTTCTTC. Translated, it gives CASNLSEGGGLEGGSLAEQFF.

This chain links TRBV28 with TRBJ2-1; tentatively, D is TRBD2 (7 bases). V gave up 5 bases and J gave up 0 bases, with 17 bases separating them. The length of the CDR3 is 17 residues. Germline CDR1 is MDHEN and CDR2 is SYDVKM. The CDR3 DNA reads TGTGCCAGCAGTCCTCGTGGGGGGGGCGCCTCCTACAATGAGCAGTTCTTC. It encodes CASSPRGGGASYNEQFF. The whole variable domain, remainder taken from reference TRBV28 and TRBJ2-1, is DVKVTQSSRYLVKRTGEKVFLECVQDMDHENMFWYRQDPGLGLRLIYFSYDVKMKEKGDIPEGYSVSREKKERFSLILESASTNQTSMYLCASSPRGGGASYNEQFFGPGTRLTVL.

The gene calls are TRBV28 and TRBJ2-7, with D possibly being TRBD2 (6 bases). Trimming pared 3 bases from V and 7 bases from J, leaving 10 bases between. Germline loops: CDR1 MDHEN, CDR2 SYDVKM. This CDR3 is 12 amino acids long. The CDR3 DNA is TGTGCCAGCAGTTTCGGGGGAGGTGAGCAGTACTTC. This codes for CASSFGGGEQYF.

The V call is TRBV11-3, the J call TRBJ2-3; D not certain. Trimming stripped 5 bases from V and 2 bases from J, with 5 bases between. This CDR3 is built from 12 residues. Germline V lookup: CDR1 SGHNT, CDR2 YENEEA. The DNA for the CDR3 is TGTGCCAGCAGCCTCTTCACAGATACGCAGTATTTT. Its translation: CASSLFTDTQYF. Filled out from reference TRBV11-3 and TRBJ2-3, the complete variable domain reads EAGVVQSPRYKIIEKKQPVAFWCNPISGHNTLYWYLQNLGQGPELLIRYENEEAVDDSQLPKDRFSAERLKGVDSTLKIQPAELGDSAVYLCASSLFTDTQYFGPGTRLTVL.

The chain combines TRBV5-4 with TRBJ1-2; D might be TRBD1 (5 bases). Trimming removed 5 bases at V and 4 bases at J, with 18 bases between. This CDR3 has 15 residues. CDR1 is SGHNT, CDR2 YYREEE, per germline (reference sequence). CDR3 nucleotide sequence: TGTGCCAGCAGAAAAGCCGGGGGAGGGAGCTATGGCTACACCTTC. Translation: CASRKAGGGSYGYTF.

This chain connects TRBV6-5 to TRBJ2-5, with 8 bases fitting TRBD1. J gave up 2 bases and V 6 bases, and 5 bases lay outside the gene matches. The CDR3 is made up of 14 amino acids. The germline CDR1 and CDR2 sequences are MNHEY and SVGAGI. The CDR3, as DNA: TGTGCCAGCAGCTACGGACAGGGACAAGAGACCCAGTACTTC. Translation gives CASSYGQGQETQYF.

This clone was counted once. The genes are TRBV7-8 and TRBJ1-5; D unclear. Germline V gives CDR1 SGHVS, CDR2 FQNEAQ. The CDR3 contains 15 residues. V was trimmed by 1 base and J by 0 bases, leaving 7 bases between them. The CDR3 sequence: CASSLGPYSNQPQHF. The CDR3 region has the DNA TGTGCCAGCAGCTTAGGACCGTATAGCAATCAGCCCCAGCATTTT.

This clone was detected only once. The chain combines TRBV28 with TRBJ2-7; 8 positions agree with TRBD1. The J segment lost 2 bases and the V segment lost 5 bases, leaving 8 bases of the junction unmatched. This CDR3 is built from 15 residues. CDR1 is MDHEN, CDR2 SYDVKM, per germline. CDR3 sequence (DNA): TGTGCCAGCAGTCAACCGGGACAGGTAACCTACGAGCAGTACTTC. Amino acids: CASSQPGQVTYEQYF. The whole variable domain, remainder taken from reference TRBV28 and TRBJ2-7, is DVKVTQSSRYLVKRTGEKVFLECVQDMDHENMFWYRQDPGLGLRLIYFSYDVKMKEKGDIPEGYSVSREKKERFSLILESASTNQTSMYLCASSQPGQVTYEQYFGPGTRLTVT.

This clone was seen only once. The chain joins TRBV7-9 to TRBJ2-7; D uncertain. The CDR3 loop spans 12 amino acids. Looked up from germline, CDR1 is SEHNR and CDR2 is FQNEAQ (reference sequence). V was trimmed by 2 bases and J by 3 bases, leaving 5 bases between them. This chain's CDR3 is CASSLKHYEQYF. The DNA of the CDR3 is TGTGCCAGCAGCTTAAAACACTACGAGCAGTACTTC. Full variable domain (missing parts from reference TRBV7-9 and TRBJ2-7): DTGVSQNPRHKITKRGQNVTFRCDPISEHNRLYWYRQTLGQGPEFLTYFQNEAQLEKSRLLSDRFSAERPKGSFSTLEIQRTEQGDSAMYLCASSLKHYEQYFGPGTRLTVT.

The count of this clone is one. Germline and junction disagree at one end, which may indicate a read error. The rearrangement joins TRBV30 to TRBJ2-6; 9 positions match TRBD1. The CDR3 has 18 amino acids. Germline V gene data show CDR1 as GTSNPN and CDR2 as SVGIG (reference sequence). The CDR3 loop is CAWSGQGRALSGADVLTF. CDR3 nucleotides: TGTGCCTGGTCGGGACAGGGAAGAGCACTCTCTGGGGCCGACGTCCTGACTTTC.

This chain connects TRBV18 to TRBJ1-1; weak D call: TRBD1 (6 bases). CDR1 and CDR2 (germline): KGHSH, LQKENI. CDR3 length: 16 residues. The V end was cut by 4 bases, the J end by 0 bases, with 15 bases between. The CDR3, as DNA: TGTGCCAGCTCACGTTTAATAGGGGACATGAACACTGAAGCTTTCTTT. Translated, it gives CASSRLIGDMNTEAFF.

This sequence joins TRBV30 and TRBJ2-7; D possibly corresponds to TRBD1 (6 bases). The CDR3 totals 13 residues. CDR1 and CDR2 (germline): GTSNPN, SVGIG (reference sequence). With 0 bases removed from V and 2 bases from J, the gap between germline ends came to 8 bases. The CDR3 spells CAWSVGQTYEQYF. As DNA, the CDR3 is TGTGCCTGGAGTGTGGGACAAACCTACGAGCAGTACTTC.

The chain has TRBV7-6 and TRBJ2-7, with D uncertain. Trimming removed 5 bases at V and 5 bases at J, with 13 bases between. The CDR3 loop spans 13 amino acids. Germline assignment: CDR1 SGHVS and CDR2 FNYEAQ. The CDR3 sequence is CASSPSPPDEQYF. The CDR3 nucleotides are TGTGCCAGCAGCCCCTCCCCCCCAGACGAGCAGTACTTC. Full variable domain (remainder filled in from reference TRBV7-6 and TRBJ2-7): GAGVSQSPRYKVTKRGQDVALRCDPISGHVSLYWYRQALGQGPEFLTYFNYEAQQDKSGLPNDRFSAERPEGSISTLTIQRTEQRDSAMYRCASSPSPPDEQYFGPGTRLTVT.

This clone has a single count. In nucleotides, the CDR3 is TGTGCCATCAGTGACTCCGGGGAGCTGTTTTTT. This encodes CAISDSGELFF. The chain uses TRBV10-3 and TRBJ2-2; D remains ambiguous. The germline V gene has CDR1 ENHRY and CDR2 SYGVKD. V dropped 3 bases and J dropped 6 bases, with 2 bases sitting between them. The length of the CDR3 is 11 residues.

The J gene is TRBJ2-7, the V gene TRBV5-1; 9 nucleotides agree with TRBD1. The J segment lost 2 bases and the V segment lost 4 bases, leaving 10 bases of the junction unmatched. There are 16 residues in the CDR3. CDR1 is SGHRS, CDR2 YFSETQ, per germline. The CDR3 DNA follows: TGCGCCAGCAGCGCGATAGGCGGGACAGGGACCTACGAGCAGTACTTC. This gives the protein CASSAIGGTGTYEQYF.

The CDR3 sequence: CASSALPPSGPEGVADTQYF. In DNA, the CDR3 is TGTGCCAGCAGCGCACTACCTCCTAGCGGGCCCGAGGGAGTGGCAGATACGCAGTATTTT. The chain couples TRBV9 to TRBJ2-3; TRBD2 aligns across 8 bases. The V and J ends lost 3 bases and 4 bases, in that order; junction bases with no gene match: 22. This CDR3 contains 20 residues. CDR1 and CDR2 (germline): SGDLS, YYNGEE.

V usage is TRBV6-6 and J usage is TRBJ2-1; 10 nucleotides line up with TRBD1. Germline CDR1 reads MNHNY; CDR2 reads SVGAGI (reference sequence). CDR3 length equals 14 residues. V dropped 6 bases and J dropped 3; count of bases not matched to a gene: 2. The CDR3 sequence: CASSGTGDYNEQFF. The DNA for the CDR3 is TGTGCCAGCAGCGGGACAGGGGACTACAATGAGCAGTTCTTC.

The rearrangement joins TRBV6-1 to TRBJ2-7; D not resolved. The CDR3 covers 11 residues. The ends were cut back, 6 bases at V and 4 bases at J, with 7 bases in the middle. Germline assignment: CDR1 MNHNS and CDR2 SASEGT. The CDR3 nucleotides read TGTGCCAGCAGGGTTCAATACGAGCAGTACTTC. This gives the protein CASRVQYEQYF.

The count of this clone is one. This chain connects TRBV6-1 to TRBJ2-7, with 9 bases aligning to TRBD2. Trimming removed 3 bases from V and 1 base from J; junction bases left unmatched: 4. CDR3 size: 15 residues. Germline V lookup: CDR1 MNHNS, CDR2 SASEGT. The CDR3 region has the DNA TGTGCCAGCAGTGACTCGACTAGCGGATCCTACGAGCAGTACTTC. This gives the protein CASSDSTSGSYEQYF.

The chain carries TRBV2 and TRBJ2-5; no firm D call. The germline V and J ends were trimmed by 6 bases and 5 bases, with 13 bases remaining between them. CDR1 is SNHLY, CDR2 FYNNEI, per germline. This CDR3 region has 13 residues. The DNA for the CDR3 is TGTGCCAGCAGGGCAGAAGCGCAGGAGACCCAGTACTTC. This translates into CASRAEAQETQYF.

Written as DNA, the CDR3 is TGCGCCAGCAGCCAGGCTAGCGGATCCGGGGAGCTGTTTTTT. Residues: CASSQASGSGELFF. This rearrangement joins TRBV4-1 to TRBJ2-2; 7 bases align to TRBD2. V shed 3 bases, J shed 6 bases, and the junction held 4 bases outside the gene matches. The CDR3 runs 14 residues. From germline, CDR1 is MGHRA and CDR2 YSYEKL.

The chain employs TRBV5-4 and TRBJ2-1, with 9 bases aligning to TRBD2. The junction had 20 bases not matched to a gene; V was cut back by 4 bases and J by 3 bases. CDR1 is SGHNT and CDR2 is YYREEE in the germline V gene (reference sequence). The CDR3 is 20 amino acids. CDR3 protein: CASSPPGFAGGIKHYNEQFF. CDR3 nucleotide sequence: TGTGCCAGCAGCCCTCCAGGGTTTGCGGGAGGGATTAAACACTACAATGAGCAGTTCTTC.

The chain links TRBV5-1 to TRBJ1-4; D is unclear. Germline assignment: CDR1 SGHRS and CDR2 YFSETQ. The V and J ends lost 0 bases and 5 bases respectively, with 14 bases between them. CDR3 length equals 16 residues. The CDR3 spells CASSLGVRLWNEKLFF. DNA for the CDR3: TGCGCCAGCAGCTTGGGGGTAAGACTTTGGAATGAAAAACTGTTTTTT.

The CDR3 DNA sequence: TGTGCCAGCTCACCGGGACAGGCAAACACCGGGGAGCTGTTTTTT. Encoded protein: CASSPGQANTGELFF. V and J are TRBV18 and TRBJ2-2, with 8 bases fitting TRBD1. The junction had 2 bases not matched to a gene; V was cut back by 3 bases and J by 2 bases. CDR3 length: 15 amino acids. Germline-derived CDR1 and CDR2 are KGHSH and LQKENI.

The V gene is TRBV5-4, the J gene TRBJ2-7, with D uncertain. The V and J ends lost 2 bases and 6 bases respectively, with 9 bases between them. Germline V gene sequence: CDR1 SGHNT, CDR2 YYREEE (reference sequence). The CDR3 is 12 residues long. CDR3 sequence (DNA): TGTGCCAGCAGCTTTCCCTCGGGCGAGCAGTACTTC. Translating it yields CASSFPSGEQYF.

In DNA, the CDR3 is TGTGCCAGCAGCGTAGAGAGAATGGGAACTGAAGCTTTCTTT. It translates to CASSVERMGTEAFF. The chain joins TRBV9 to TRBJ1-1, with D unresolved. The CDR3 runs 14 residues. V was shortened by 0 bases and J by 5 bases, with 11 bases between the two germline ends. The germline CDR1 and CDR2 sequences are SGDLS and YYNGEE.

This chain joins TRBV5-1 and TRBJ2-4, with TRBD1 identical over 9 bases. This CDR3 region has 18 residues. With V trimmed by 4 bases and J by 0 bases, 11 bases remained unmatched. The V gene's germline CDR1 is SGHRS and CDR2 YFSETQ. For the CDR3, the DNA is TGCGCCAGCAGCACGGGGGACAGGGTCTCAATAGCCAAAAACATTCAGTACTTC. Its translation is CASSTGDRVSIAKNIQYF.

This chain joins TRBV5-1 and TRBJ2-1; 10 bases map to TRBD2. Trimming removed 1 base from V and 7 bases from J; junction bases left unmatched: 2. Germline V gene lookup returns CDR1 SGHRS and CDR2 YFSETQ. The CDR3 is made up of 14 amino acids. This chain's CDR3 is CASSLLAGVNEQFF. In DNA, the CDR3 is TGCGCCAGCAGCTTGCTAGCGGGAGTGAATGAGCAGTTCTTC.